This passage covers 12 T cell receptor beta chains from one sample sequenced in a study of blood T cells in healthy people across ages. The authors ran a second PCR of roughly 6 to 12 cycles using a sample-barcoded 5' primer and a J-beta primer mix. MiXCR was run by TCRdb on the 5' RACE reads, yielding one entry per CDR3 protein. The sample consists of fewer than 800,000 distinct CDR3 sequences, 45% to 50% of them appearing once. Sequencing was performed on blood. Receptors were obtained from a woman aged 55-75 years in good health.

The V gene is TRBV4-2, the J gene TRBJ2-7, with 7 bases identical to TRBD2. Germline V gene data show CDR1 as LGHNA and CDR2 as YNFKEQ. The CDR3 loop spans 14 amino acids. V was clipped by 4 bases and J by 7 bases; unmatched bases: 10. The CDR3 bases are TGTGCCAGCAGCCCCCCCGGCGGGAGCAGAGAGCAGTACTTC. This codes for CASSPPGGSREQYF.

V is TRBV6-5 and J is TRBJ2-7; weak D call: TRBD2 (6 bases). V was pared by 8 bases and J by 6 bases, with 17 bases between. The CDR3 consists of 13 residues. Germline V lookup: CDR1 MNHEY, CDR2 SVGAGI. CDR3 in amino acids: CASRWGESGEQYF. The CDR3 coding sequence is TGTGCCAGCCGATGGGGGGAGTCGGGCGAGCAGTACTTC.

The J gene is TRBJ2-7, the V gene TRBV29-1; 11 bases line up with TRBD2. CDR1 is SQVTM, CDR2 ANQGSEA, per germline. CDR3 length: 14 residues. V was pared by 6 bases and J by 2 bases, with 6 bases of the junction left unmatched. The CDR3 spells CSVLPGLAAYEQYF. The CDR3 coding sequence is TGCAGCGTCCTTCCGGGACTAGCGGCCTACGAGCAGTACTTC.

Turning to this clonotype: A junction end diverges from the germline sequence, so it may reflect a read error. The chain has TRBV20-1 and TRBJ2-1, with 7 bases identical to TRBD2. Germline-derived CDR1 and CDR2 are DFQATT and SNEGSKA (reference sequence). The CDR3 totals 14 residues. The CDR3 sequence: CSGLAGSTYNEQFF. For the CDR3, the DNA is TGTAGTGGTTTAGCGGGCTCGACCTACAATGAGCAGTTCTTC.

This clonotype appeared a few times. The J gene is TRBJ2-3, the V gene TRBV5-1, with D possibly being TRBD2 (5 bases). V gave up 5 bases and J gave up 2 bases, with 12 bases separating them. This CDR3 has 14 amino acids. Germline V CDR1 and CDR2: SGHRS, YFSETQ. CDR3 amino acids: CASRVSAFTDTQYF. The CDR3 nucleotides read TGCGCCAGCAGGGTTAGCGCCTTCACAGATACGCAGTATTTT. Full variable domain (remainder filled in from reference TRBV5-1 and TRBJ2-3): KAGVTQTPRYLIKTRGQQVTLSCSPISGHRSVSWYQQTPGQGLQFLFEYFSETQRNKGNFPGRFSGRQFSNSRSEMNVSTLELGDSALYLCASRVSAFTDTQYFGPGTRLTVL.

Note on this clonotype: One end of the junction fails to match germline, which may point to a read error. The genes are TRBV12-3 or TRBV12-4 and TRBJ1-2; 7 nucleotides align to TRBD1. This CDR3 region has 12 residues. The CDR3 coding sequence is TGTGCCAGCAGCACGGGACAGTACGGCTGCACCTTC. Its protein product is CASSTGQYGCTF.

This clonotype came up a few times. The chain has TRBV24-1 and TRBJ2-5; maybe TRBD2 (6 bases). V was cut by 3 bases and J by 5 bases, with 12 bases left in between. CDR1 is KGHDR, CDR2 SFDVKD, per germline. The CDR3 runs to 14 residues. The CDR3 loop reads CATSDPGGRETQYF. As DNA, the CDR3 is TGTGCCACCAGTGATCCCGGGGGTCGGGAGACCCAGTACTTC.

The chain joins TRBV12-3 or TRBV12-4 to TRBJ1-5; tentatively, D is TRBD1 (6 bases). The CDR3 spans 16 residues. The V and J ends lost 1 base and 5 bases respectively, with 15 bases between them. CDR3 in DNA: TGTGCCAGCAGTTTAGGGCAGGGGATCTTGTATCAGCCCCAGCATTTT. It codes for CASSLGQGILYQPQHF.

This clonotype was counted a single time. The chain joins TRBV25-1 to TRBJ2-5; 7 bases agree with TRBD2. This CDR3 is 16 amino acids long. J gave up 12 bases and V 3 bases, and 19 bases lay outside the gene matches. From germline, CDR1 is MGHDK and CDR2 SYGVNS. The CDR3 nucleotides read TGTGCCAGCAGTGAGGGGGGGAGTTGGACAATCCCCCCCAAGTACTTC. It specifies CASSEGGSWTIPPKYF. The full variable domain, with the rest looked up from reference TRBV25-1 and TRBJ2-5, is EADIYQTPRYLVIGTGKKITLECSQTMGHDKMYWYQQDPGMELHLIHYSYGVNSTEKGDLSSESTVSRIRTEHFPLTLESARPSHTSQYLCASSEGGSWTIPPKYFGPGTRLLVL.

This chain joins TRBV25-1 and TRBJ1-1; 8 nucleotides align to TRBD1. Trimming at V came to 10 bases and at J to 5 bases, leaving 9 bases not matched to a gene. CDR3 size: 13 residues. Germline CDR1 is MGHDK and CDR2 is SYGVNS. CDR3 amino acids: CATTLQGVTEAFF. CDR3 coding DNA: TGTGCCACTACTTTACAGGGGGTGACTGAAGCTTTCTTT.

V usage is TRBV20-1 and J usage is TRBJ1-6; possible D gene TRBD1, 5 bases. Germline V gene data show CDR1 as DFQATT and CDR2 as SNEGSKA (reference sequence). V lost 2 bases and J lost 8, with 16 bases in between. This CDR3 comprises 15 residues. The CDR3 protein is CSARRDQGRDSPLHF. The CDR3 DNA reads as TGCAGTGCTAGAAGGGATCAGGGTCGGGATTCACCCCTCCACTTT.

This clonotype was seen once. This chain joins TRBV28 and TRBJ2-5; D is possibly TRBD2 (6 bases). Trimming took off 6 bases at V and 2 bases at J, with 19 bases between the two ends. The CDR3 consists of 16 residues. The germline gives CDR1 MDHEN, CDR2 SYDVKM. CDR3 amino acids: CASSLAFDRGQETQYF. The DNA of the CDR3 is TGTGCCAGCAGCCTCGCCTTTGATCGGGGGCAAGAGACCCAGTACTTC.